Following are 21 T cell receptor beta chains from one sample sequenced in a study of blood T cell repertoires in COVID-19. Sequencing was performed with immunoSEQ multiplex PCR; in TCRdb, only in-frame clones are kept and a portion is missing. The sample has a few hundred thousand clones, about nine tenths seen once. The source material was peripheral blood. All receptors derive from a woman in her thirties with COVID-19, enrolled during active disease.

V usage is TRBV5-4 and J usage is TRBJ1-4; 8 positions agree with TRBD1. Trimming at V came to 4 bases and at J to 7 bases, leaving 12 bases not matched to a gene. The germline V gene has CDR1 SGHNT and CDR2 YYREEE (reference sequence). The CDR3 totals 16 residues. CDR3 nucleotide sequence: TGTGCCAGCAGCCAACCCGGACAGGGTGGTGGTGAAAAACTGTTTTTT. Protein product: CASSQPGQGGGEKLFF.

The V and J genes are TRBV19 and TRBJ2-2; D is uncertain. Trimming left V 1 base short and J 4 bases short, with 13 bases between. Germline V gene sequence: CDR1 LNHDA, CDR2 SQIVND (reference sequence). This CDR3 spans 16 amino acids. The CDR3 coding sequence is TGTGCCAGTAGTATAGGGCTCGTATCTCGCACCGGGGAGCTGTTTTTT. It is translated as CASSIGLVSRTGELFF.

The gene calls are TRBV15 and TRBJ1-2; the match to TRBD1 covers 12 bases. The CDR3 sequence is 17 residues long. Germline V CDR1 and CDR2: LNHNV, YYDKDF (reference sequence). The ends lost 0 bases at V and 6 bases at J; junction bases unmatched: 8. The CDR3 DNA follows: TGTGCCACCAGCAGAGACCAAACCGGGACAGGGGGCGATGGCTACACCTTC. It specifies CATSRDQTGTGGDGYTF.

The chain carries TRBV5-6 and TRBJ2-1; 9 positions match TRBD1. The V and J ends lost 4 bases and 0 bases, in that order; junction bases with no gene match: 5. From germline, CDR1 is SGHDT and CDR2 YYEEEE. The CDR3 has 16 amino acids. This CDR3 reads CASSIGTGSSYNEQFF. Here the CDR3 DNA reads TGTGCCAGCAGCATAGGGACAGGGAGCTCCTACAATGAGCAGTTCTTC.

The chain is built from TRBV6-5 and TRBJ2-2; D might be TRBD1 (5 bases). The germline CDR1 and CDR2 sequences are MNHEY and SVGAGI. There are 15 residues in the CDR3. V gave up 4 bases and J gave up 4 bases, with 13 bases separating them. The CDR3 protein is CASSSRNRFTGELFF. DNA of the CDR3: TGTGCCAGCAGTTCTAGGAACAGGTTCACCGGGGAGCTGTTTTTT.

J is TRBJ2-1 and V is TRBV24-1; D possibly corresponds to TRBD1 (5 bases). Trimming shortened V by 4 bases and J by 3 bases, and 12 bases separated the two germline ends. Germline loops: CDR1 KGHDR, CDR2 SFDVKD. The CDR3 has 15 residues. The DNA for the CDR3 is TGTGCCACCAGTGAGGGGCCCGTTGGCTACAATGAGCAGTTCTTC. This sequence encodes CATSEGPVGYNEQFF.

V gene TRBV5-1 combines with J gene TRBJ2-7; maybe TRBD1 (6 bases). V was trimmed by 4 bases and J by 2 bases, leaving 10 bases between them. The length of the CDR3 is 13 residues. The germline CDR1 and CDR2 sequences are SGHRS and YFSETQ. Written as DNA, the CDR3 is TGCGCCAGCAGCCAGGGGCTTACCTACGAGCAGTACTTC. Translated: CASSQGLTYEQYF.

The chain joins TRBV7-2 to TRBJ1-5; D is unclear. Trimming stripped 5 bases from V and 2 bases from J, with 10 bases between. Germline V gene sequence: CDR1 SGHTA, CDR2 FQGNSA. CDR3 length equals 14 residues. For the CDR3, the DNA is TGTGCCAGCAGCGCTTACTTTGGCAATCAGCCCCAGCATTTT. This sequence encodes CASSAYFGNQPQHF.

The rearrangement links TRBV4-1 to TRBJ1-2; D unclear. Deletions cut 2 bases from V and 8 bases from J, with 12 bases between. Germline lookup yields CDR1 MGHRA and CDR2 YSYEKL. There are 13 residues in the CDR3. CDR3 residues: CASSQIGSGGYTF. CDR3 sequence (DNA): TGCGCCAGCAGCCAAATAGGATCGGGAGGCTACACCTTC.

The rearrangement links TRBV7-9 to TRBJ2-3; D ambiguous. This CDR3 has 15 amino acids. The germline V and J ends were trimmed by 1 base and 2 bases, with 10 bases remaining between them. CDR1 is SEHNR and CDR2 is FQNEAQ in the germline V gene (reference sequence). The CDR3 spells CASSLGFRYTDTQYF. As DNA, the CDR3 is TGTGCCAGCAGCTTAGGTTTTCGGTACACAGATACGCAGTATTTT.

In its sample, this clone was seen once. The rearrangement joins TRBV4-1 to TRBJ2-7, with 10 bases lining up with TRBD1. Germline trimming cut 2 bases from V and 4 bases from J; bases unmatched to any gene: 5. From germline, CDR1 is MGHRA and CDR2 YSYEKL. CDR3 length equals 15 residues. The CDR3 region is CASSQPTGGSYEQYF. Here the CDR3 DNA reads TGCGCCAGCAGCCAACCGACAGGGGGCAGTTACGAGCAGTACTTC.

The genes are TRBV30 and TRBJ1-2, with 7 bases aligning to TRBD1. The CDR3 is 14 amino acids. CDR1 GTSNPN and CDR2 SVGIG come from the germline V gene (reference sequence). Trimming at V came to 2 bases and at J to 8 bases, leaving 11 bases not matched to a gene. This chain's CDR3 is CAWSFTGDSSGYTF. The CDR3 nucleotides read TGTGCCTGGAGTTTTACAGGGGATTCGAGCGGCTACACCTTC.

J is TRBJ2-7 and V is TRBV30, with D possibly TRBD2 on 5 matching bases. The CDR3 consists of 16 residues. Trimming pared 3 bases from V and 3 bases from J, leaving 21 bases between. Germline CDR1 reads GTSNPN; CDR2 reads SVGIG (reference sequence). The CDR3, as DNA: TGTGCCTGGAGCCCCACGTCCGGCTTCGGGGACTACGAGCAGTACTTC. Protein sequence: CAWSPTSGFGDYEQYF. The variable domain in full, completed from reference TRBV30 and TRBJ2-7, reads SQTIHQWPATLVQPVGSPLSLECTVEGTSNPNLYWYRQAAGRGLQLLFYSVGIGQISSEVPQNLSASRPQDRQFILSSKKLLLSDSGFYLCAWSPTSGFGDYEQYFGPGTRLTVT.

This clone was picked up one time. The rearrangement uses TRBV11-2 and TRBJ2-5, with 7 positions matching TRBD1. Germline loops: CDR1 SGHAT, CDR2 FQNNGV. The junction had 6 bases not matched to a gene; V was cut back by 3 bases and J by 2 bases. CDR3 length equals 15 residues. Here the CDR3 DNA reads TGTGCCAGCAGCTTCTCCGGGACAGTACAAGAGACCCAGTACTTC. The encoded protein is CASSFSGTVQETQYF.

The chain uses TRBV6-5 and TRBJ2-3; TRBD2 matches 11 bases. CDR1 and CDR2 (germline): MNHEY, SVGAGI. The CDR3 covers 15 residues. With 5 bases clipped from V and 8 bases from J, the junction kept 9 bases outside the gene matches. The CDR3 sequence is CASSSTSGGRSTQYF. CDR3 in DNA: TGTGCCAGCAGTAGTACTAGCGGGGGACGAAGTACGCAGTATTTT.

CDR3 bases: TGTGCCAGCAGCCGTTACAGGTCCATTAATGAAAAACTGTTTTTT. Translating gives CASSRYRSINEKLFF. J is TRBJ1-4 and V is TRBV7-9, with D possibly matching TRBD1 (5 bases). Germline V gene data show CDR1 as SEHNR and CDR2 as FQNEAQ (reference sequence). V lost 5 bases, J lost 4 bases, and 14 bases lay in between. The CDR3 sequence is 15 residues long.

The chain uses TRBV10-3 and TRBJ2-3; 10 bases match TRBD2. The CDR3 extends over 16 amino acids. CDR1 is ENHRY and CDR2 is SYGVKD in the germline V gene. The V segment lost 4 bases and the J segment 2 bases; nucleotides outside the gene matches: 6. The CDR3 protein is CAISALAGAITDTQYF. For the CDR3, the DNA is TGTGCCATCAGTGCCCTAGCGGGAGCGATCACAGATACGCAGTATTTT.

The V and J genes are TRBV29-1 and TRBJ2-2; perhaps TRBD1 as D (5 bases). Germline values: CDR1 SQVTM, CDR2 ANQGSEA. CDR3 length: 14 residues. Trimming left V 7 bases short and J 2 bases short, with 14 bases between. The CDR3 spells CSAITRANTGELFF. In DNA form, the CDR3 reads TGCAGCGCAATTACCAGGGCTAACACCGGGGAGCTGTTTTTT.

The count of this clone is one. The V gene is TRBV4-3, the J gene TRBJ2-1, with 7 nucleotides matching TRBD2. V lost 0 bases and J lost 3; bases outside the gene matches: 8. The germline V gene has CDR1 LGHNA and CDR2 YSLEER. The CDR3 extends over 17 amino acids. CDR3 in amino acids: CASSQDRGDWGYNEQFF. Here the CDR3 DNA reads TGCGCCAGCAGCCAAGATCGGGGGGACTGGGGCTACAATGAGCAGTTCTTC.

The gene calls are TRBV24-1 and TRBJ2-3; 9 bases align to TRBD2. CDR3 length: 17 amino acids. V was pared by 3 bases and J by 0 bases, with 6 bases of the junction left unmatched. Per the germline V gene, CDR1 is KGHDR and CDR2 is SFDVKD. The CDR3, as DNA: TGTGCCACCAGTGATCCGGGACTAGCCGGGAGCACAGATACGCAGTATTTT. This encodes CATSDPGLAGSTDTQYF.

This clone was detected once. The genes are TRBV5-4 and TRBJ2-7; 7 bases match TRBD2. The junction had 6 bases not matched to a gene; V was cut back by 1 base and J by 2 bases. CDR1 and CDR2 (germline): SGHNT, YYREEE (reference sequence). The length of the CDR3 is 15 residues. CDR3 in amino acids: CASSLRGDKTYEQYF. In DNA, the CDR3 is TGTGCCAGCAGCTTGCGGGGGGATAAAACCTACGAGCAGTACTTC.